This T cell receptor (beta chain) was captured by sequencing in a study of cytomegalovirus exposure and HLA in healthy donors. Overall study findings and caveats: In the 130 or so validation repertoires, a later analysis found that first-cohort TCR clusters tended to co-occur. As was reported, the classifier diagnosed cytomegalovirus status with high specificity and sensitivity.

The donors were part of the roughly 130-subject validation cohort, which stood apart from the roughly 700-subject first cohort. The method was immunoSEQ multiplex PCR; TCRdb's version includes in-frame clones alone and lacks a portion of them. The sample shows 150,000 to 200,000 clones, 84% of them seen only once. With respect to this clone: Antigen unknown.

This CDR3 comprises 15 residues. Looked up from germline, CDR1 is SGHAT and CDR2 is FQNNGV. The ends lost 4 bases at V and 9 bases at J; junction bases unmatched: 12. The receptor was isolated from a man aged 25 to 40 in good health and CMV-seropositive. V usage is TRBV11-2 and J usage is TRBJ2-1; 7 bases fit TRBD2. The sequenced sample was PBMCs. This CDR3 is CASSSAQREPGEQFF. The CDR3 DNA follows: TGTGCCAGCAGCTCAGCCCAGCGGGAACCGGGTGAGCAGTTCTTC.